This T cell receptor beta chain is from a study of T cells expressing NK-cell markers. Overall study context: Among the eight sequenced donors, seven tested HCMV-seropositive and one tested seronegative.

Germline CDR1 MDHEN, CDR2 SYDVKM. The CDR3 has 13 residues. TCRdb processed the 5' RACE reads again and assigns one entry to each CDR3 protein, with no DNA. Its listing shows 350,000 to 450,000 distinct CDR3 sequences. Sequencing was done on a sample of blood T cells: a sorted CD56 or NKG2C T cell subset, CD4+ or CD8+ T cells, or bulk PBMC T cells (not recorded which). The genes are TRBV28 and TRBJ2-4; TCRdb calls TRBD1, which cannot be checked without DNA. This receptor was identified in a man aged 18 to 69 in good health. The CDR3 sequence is CASSSGPLNIQYF.